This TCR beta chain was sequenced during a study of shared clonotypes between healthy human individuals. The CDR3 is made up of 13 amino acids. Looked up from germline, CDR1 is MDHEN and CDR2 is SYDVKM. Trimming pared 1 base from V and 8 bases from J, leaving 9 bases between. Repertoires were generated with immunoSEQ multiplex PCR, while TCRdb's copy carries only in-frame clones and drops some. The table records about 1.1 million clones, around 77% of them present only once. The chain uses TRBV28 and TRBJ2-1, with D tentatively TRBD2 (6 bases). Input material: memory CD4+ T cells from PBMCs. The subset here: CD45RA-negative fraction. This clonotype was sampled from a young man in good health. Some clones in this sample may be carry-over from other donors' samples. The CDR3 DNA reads TGTGCCAGCAGTTTATCGTCTAGCGATGAGCAGTTCTTC. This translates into CASSLSSSDEQFF.